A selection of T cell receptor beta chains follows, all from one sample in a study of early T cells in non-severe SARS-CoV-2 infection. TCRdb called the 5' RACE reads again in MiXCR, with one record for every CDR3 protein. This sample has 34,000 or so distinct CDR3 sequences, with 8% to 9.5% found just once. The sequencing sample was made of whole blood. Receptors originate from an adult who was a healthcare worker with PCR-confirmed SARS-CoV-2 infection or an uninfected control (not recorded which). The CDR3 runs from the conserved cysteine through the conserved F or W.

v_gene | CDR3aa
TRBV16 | CASSQWWNYGYTF
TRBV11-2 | CASSPTSGLYEQYF
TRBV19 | CASSIKSGARTGELFF
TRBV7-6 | CASSFTQGDTQYF
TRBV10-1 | CASSELTGWNSPLHF
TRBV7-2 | CASSLDSDSLEPYEQYF
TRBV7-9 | CASSLGSQVSTEAFF
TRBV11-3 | CASSLEGDSTGELFF
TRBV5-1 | CASSPPSGTVPWNEQFF
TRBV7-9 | CASSLHQDRAEAFF
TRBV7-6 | CASSLAENRGNTEAFF
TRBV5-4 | CASSADREETQYF
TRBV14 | CASSPAPSYGYTF
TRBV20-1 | CSARDSGGVTYEQYF
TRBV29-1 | CSVVIQPQGNQPQHF
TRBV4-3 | CASSQYLGGETLF
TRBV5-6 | CASSLLLGGGTDTQYF
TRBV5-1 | CASSLAVLEVIVEEQYF
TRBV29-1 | CSVASGQPGQYF
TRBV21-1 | CASSKEAQGEIDTQYF
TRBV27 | CASSRRGALSYEQYF
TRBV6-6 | CASSLIWTEDGYTF
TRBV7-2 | CASSLYSTGLNSPLHF
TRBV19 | CASSISSYGYTF
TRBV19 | CASSFEGTDGYTF
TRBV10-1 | CASQRNPGNTIYF
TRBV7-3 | CASSLGPPSYNEQFF
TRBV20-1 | CRASGHLPYEQYF
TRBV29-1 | CSEGTGQETQYF
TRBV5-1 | CASSSQGSGTDTQYF
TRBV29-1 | CSVAGSNTEAFF
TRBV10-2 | CASSEQESSGANVLTF
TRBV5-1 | CASSLSLQSYNEQFF
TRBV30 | CAWSVPLGSPGNTIYF
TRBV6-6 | CASSSREGAYGYEQYF
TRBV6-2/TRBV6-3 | CASSYPSVGESTDTQYF
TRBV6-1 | CASSDGGQGLYEQYF
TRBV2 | CASREYNEQFF
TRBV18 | CASSPYDGTPNPREQYF
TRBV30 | CAWSGPYTGSNYGYTF
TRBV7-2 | CASSPQGLARGNTQYF
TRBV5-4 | CASSPWSTDTQYF
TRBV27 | CASSLGTGAVEQYF
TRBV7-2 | CASSPARVDEKLFF
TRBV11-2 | CASSPSRAAADTQYF
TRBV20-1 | CSARVSRTDVPIYEQYF
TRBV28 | CASSAQSPETQYF
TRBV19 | CASSTSSGGFQETQYF
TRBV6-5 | CASRPDTGRTYEQYF
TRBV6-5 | CASSSGRTRNTEAFF
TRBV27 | CASRLTGGGARNTEAFF
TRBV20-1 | CSANHRGGPGTGELFF
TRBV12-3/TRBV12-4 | CAARLSGGAGNEQFF
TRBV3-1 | CASSQGSGSYNEQFF
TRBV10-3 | CAITRGPPYEQYF